One and the same sample provided the 28 T cell receptor beta chains below, sequenced in a study of blood T cell repertoires in COVID-19. Using immunoSEQ multiplex PCR, the repertoire was profiled, and TCRdb retains in-frame clones only, with some absent. The sample includes approximately 410,000 clones, roughly 88% of them seen just once. The sequenced sample consisted of peripheral blood. The receptors originated from a woman aged 30 to 39 with active or convalescent COVID-19.

This CDR3 reads CASSYLGPGETQYF. CDR3 bases: TGTGCCAGCAGTTACTTGGGGCCCGGAGAGACCCAGTACTTC. V is TRBV6-5 and J is TRBJ2-5; D is perhaps TRBD1 (5 bases). With 1 base removed from V and 4 bases from J, the gap between germline ends came to 10 bases. The germline V gene encodes CDR1 MNHEY and CDR2 SVGAGI. The CDR3 extends over 14 amino acids.

The chain carries TRBV10-2 and TRBJ1-6, with 7 bases aligning to TRBD1. The CDR3 sequence is 14 residues long. Germline CDR1 reads WSHSY; CDR2 reads SAAADI. V lost 1 base to trimming and J lost 9 bases; unmatched junction nucleotides: 3. The CDR3 reads CASSEWGQSSPLHF. CDR3 coding DNA: TGCGCCAGCAGTGAGTGGGGACAGAGTTCACCCCTCCACTTT.

This clone is a singleton in its sample. V gene TRBV20-1 combines with J gene TRBJ2-5, with TRBD2 identical over 8 bases. V trimming: 3 bases; J trimming: 1 base; junction bases outside the gene matches: 4. Germline CDR1 reads DFQATT; CDR2 reads SNEGSKA (reference sequence). CDR3 length: 14 amino acids. The CDR3 bases are TGCAGTGCTAGTCTTAGCGGGACCCAAGAGACCCAGTACTTC. It encodes CSASLSGTQETQYF.

The rearrangement uses TRBV6-4 and TRBJ2-3; TRBD2 matches 8 bases. V lost 3 bases, J lost 4 bases, and 6 bases stayed unmatched. Germline CDR1 MRHNA, CDR2 SNTAGT. CDR3 length: 15 residues. CDR3 region: CASSEDGGAPDTQYF. For the CDR3, the DNA is TGTGCCAGCAGTGAGGACGGGGGGGCCCCAGATACGCAGTATTTT.

The chain links TRBV2 to TRBJ1-1; the D is unclear. The CDR3 is made up of 13 amino acids. V was clipped by 7 bases and J by 7 bases, with 16 bases between them. Germline lookup yields CDR1 SNHLY and CDR2 FYNNEI. The CDR3 region is CASNVAPSGEAFF. CDR3 nucleotides: TGTGCCAGCAATGTGGCCCCGAGCGGTGAAGCTTTCTTT.

The gene calls are TRBV19 and TRBJ1-4; 7 positions agree with TRBD1. CDR1 LNHDA and CDR2 SQIVND come from the germline V gene (reference sequence). V lost 5 bases, J lost 8 bases, and 8 bases stayed unmatched. The CDR3 has 14 amino acids. The CDR3 DNA reads TGTGCCAGTAGTGCACAGGGGAGTTGGGAAAAACTGTTTTTT. This translates into CASSAQGSWEKLFF.

The chain has TRBV20-1 and TRBJ2-1; 15 bases fit TRBD2. With 3 bases clipped from V and 13 bases from J, the junction kept 7 bases outside the gene matches. This CDR3 has 14 residues. Germline V gives CDR1 DFQATT, CDR2 SNEGSKA (reference sequence). The CDR3 DNA sequence: TGCAGTGCTAGTATGGGACTAGCGGGAGGTTTTCAGTTCTTC. Its translation is CSASMGLAGGFQFF.

The V and J genes are TRBV25-1 and TRBJ1-3, with D possibly matching TRBD1 (6 bases). In germline, CDR1 is MGHDK, CDR2 SYGVNS. V was clipped by 4 bases and J by 3 bases, with 10 bases between them. The CDR3 has 14 residues. DNA for the CDR3: TGTGCCAGCAGTGTCAGGGGTGGTGGAAACACCATATATTTT. Its protein is CASSVRGGGNTIYF.

This chain links TRBV29-1 with TRBJ1-4; D unresolved. V lost 6 bases and J lost 5, with 7 bases in between. The CDR3 is made up of 11 amino acids. Per the germline V gene, CDR1 is SQVTM and CDR2 is ANQGSEA. CDR3 sequence: CSVRRNEKLFF. The CDR3 DNA follows: TGCAGCGTCAGGAGGAATGAAAAACTGTTTTTT.

The rearrangement joins TRBV9 to TRBJ2-7; 10 nucleotides agree with TRBD2. With V trimmed by 2 bases and J by 5 bases, 7 bases remained unmatched. Per germline, CDR1 SGDLS and CDR2 YYNGEE. The CDR3 has 15 amino acids. The CDR3 DNA reads as TGTGCCAGCAGCGTGGCTAGCGGGAGCGTCGACGAGCAGTACTTC. Encoded protein: CASSVASGSVDEQYF. Full variable domain (remainder filled in from reference TRBV9 and TRBJ2-7): DSGVTQTPKHLITATGQRVTLRCSPRSGDLSVYWYQQSLDQGLQFLIQYYNGEERAKGNILERFSAQQFPDLHSELNLSSLELGDSALYFCASSVASGSVDEQYFGPGTRLTVT.

The V call is TRBV21-1, the J call TRBJ1-2; the table gives TRBD1 as D, unverified against the DNA. TRBV21-1 is tagged as a pseudogene. This CDR3 has 16 amino acids. The CDR3: CASSKVKTGGSYGYTF. CDR3 sequence (DNA): TGTGCCAGCAGCAAAGTCAAAACAGGGGGGTCCTATGGCTACACCTTC.

The CDR3 DNA reads TGTGCCACCAGCAAGGACAGGGGGTTTTACGAGCAGTACTTC. Translated: CATSKDRGFYEQYF. This chain uses TRBV15 with TRBJ2-7; 10 bases fit TRBD1. CDR3 size: 14 residues. The V segment lost 4 bases and the J segment 4 bases; nucleotides outside the gene matches: 4. CDR1 LNHNV and CDR2 YYDKDF come from the germline V gene (reference sequence).

CDR3 nucleotide sequence: TGTGCCAGCAGCCGTCGGGGGGAGAGCACCGGGGAGCTGTTTTTT. Its protein is CASSRRGESTGELFF. J is TRBJ2-2 and V is TRBV7-6; 7 nucleotides agree with TRBD2. Germline V gene sequence: CDR1 SGHVS, CDR2 FNYEAQ. Unmatched junction bases numbered 7, after V lost 5 bases and J lost 4 bases. CDR3 size: 15 residues.

A single count supports this clone. V usage is TRBV28 and J usage is TRBJ2-7, with TRBD2 matching 7 bases. The CDR3 length is 15 residues. Trimming took 6 bases from V and 0 from J; bases not matched to a gene: 8. Germline-derived CDR1 and CDR2 are MDHEN and SYDVKM. CDR3 in amino acids: CASSFKRGVSYEQYF. In DNA form, the CDR3 reads TGTGCCAGCAGCTTCAAGCGGGGAGTCTCCTACGAGCAGTACTTC.

The chain employs TRBV7-2 and TRBJ2-3; tentatively, D is TRBD2 (6 bases). Trimming removed 2 bases from V and 2 bases from J, with 11 bases in between. CDR1 SGHTA and CDR2 FQGNSA come from the germline V gene. This CDR3 contains 15 residues. The CDR3 spells CASSLRRTNTDTQYF. CDR3 coding DNA: TGTGCCAGCAGCTTACGGCGGACTAACACAGATACGCAGTATTTT.

The rearrangement links TRBV2 to TRBJ2-3; 7 bases map to TRBD2. CDR3 length: 13 residues. Losses at the gene ends were 7 bases for V and 1 base for J; bases not matched to a gene: 2. Germline CDR1 reads SNHLY; CDR2 reads FYNNEI. CDR3: CASNGGGTDTQYF. CDR3 DNA: TGTGCCAGCAATGGGGGGGGCACAGATACGCAGTATTTT. Together with reference TRBV2 and TRBJ2-3, the CDR3 gives the full variable domain: EPEVTQTPSHQVTQMGQEVILRCVPISNHLYFYWYRQILGQKVEFLVSFYNNEISEKSEIFDDQFSVERPDGSNFTLKIRSTKLEDSAMYFCASNGGGTDTQYFGPGTRLTVL.

The CDR3 region has the DNA TGTGCCAGCAGTCCACTAGCGGCGGCCTACGAGCAGTACTTC. This gives the protein CASSPLAAAYEQYF. The chain carries TRBV7-8 and TRBJ2-7; 8 bases fit TRBD2. Trimming took 6 bases from V and 2 from J; bases not matched to a gene: 6. This CDR3 is 14 amino acids long. The V gene's germline CDR1 is SGHVS and CDR2 FQNEAQ.

The chain recombines TRBV7-2 with TRBJ1-2; D perhaps matches TRBD1 (5 bases). Looked up from germline, CDR1 is SGHTA and CDR2 is FQGNSA. CDR3 length: 15 residues. Trimming shortened V by 4 bases and J by 2 bases, and 14 bases separated the two germline ends. In nucleotides, the CDR3 is TGTGCCAGCAGCTCACAGACGACAGACAACTATGGCTACACCTTC. Protein product: CASSSQTTDNYGYTF.

In this sample, this clone turned up once. This chain joins TRBV13 and TRBJ2-1; D remains ambiguous. This CDR3 has 18 residues. The germline V and J ends were trimmed by 2 bases and 3 bases, with 20 bases remaining between them. Germline V CDR1 and CDR2: PRHDT, FYEKMQ (reference sequence). In DNA, the CDR3 is TGTGCCAGCAGCTTACCCCTAGGCGGCCCGTCGCTCTACAATGAGCAGTTCTTC. Protein product: CASSLPLGGPSLYNEQFF.

The gene calls are TRBV18 and TRBJ1-5, with 7 bases that match TRBD1. The CDR3 is made up of 14 amino acids. Germline V gene data show CDR1 as KGHSH and CDR2 as LQKENI. J was trimmed by 4 bases and V by 4 bases; bases with no gene match: 4. CDR3 sequence: CASSRGTANQPQHF. CDR3 bases: TGTGCCAGCTCACGGGGGACAGCGAATCAGCCCCAGCATTTT.

The rearrangement uses TRBV27 and TRBJ2-6; 9 bases line up with TRBD1. The CDR3 runs 18 residues. With V trimmed by 5 bases and J by 0 bases, 8 bases remained unmatched. Germline V lookup: CDR1 MNHEY, CDR2 SMNVEV (reference sequence). CDR3 amino acids: CASSPPGQGISGANVLTF. Here the CDR3 DNA reads TGTGCCAGCAGTCCCCCGGGACAGGGAATCTCTGGGGCCAACGTCCTGACTTTC.

The genes are TRBV5-1 and TRBJ2-1; D perhaps matches TRBD1 (6 bases). Germline CDR1 is SGHRS and CDR2 is YFSETQ. V was trimmed by 3 bases and J by 8 bases, leaving 9 bases between them. The CDR3 extends over 12 amino acids. The CDR3: CASSSGDHEQFF. In DNA form, the CDR3 reads TGCGCCAGCAGCTCAGGGGACCATGAGCAGTTCTTC.

This clone has more than one count but fewer than ten. The chain couples TRBV10-3 to TRBJ1-3; D remains ambiguous. Germline CDR1 and CDR2: ENHRY and SYGVKD. The CDR3 covers 14 residues. V lost 6 bases, J lost 4 bases, and 13 bases lay in between. The CDR3, as DNA: TGTGCCATCAGCTTAGGGAGTCAGGGAAACACCATATATTTT. Translated, it gives CAISLGSQGNTIYF.

This clone appeared a single time. The chain couples TRBV27 to TRBJ2-2; TRBD2 agrees at 9 bases. J gave up 1 base and V 3 bases, and 9 bases lay outside the gene matches. The germline V gene encodes CDR1 MNHEY and CDR2 SMNVEV (reference sequence). The CDR3 covers 18 residues. CDR3 DNA sequence: TGTGCCAGCAGTTTCTATGCGGGGGGGCCGGGGAACACCGGGGAGCTGTTTTTT. It translates to CASSFYAGGPGNTGELFF.

The chain is built from TRBV4-1 and TRBJ1-2; 8 bases fit TRBD1. Germline V gene data show CDR1 as MGHRA and CDR2 as YSYEKL. V lost 0 bases to trimming and J lost 4 bases; unmatched junction nucleotides: 13. This CDR3 is built from 18 residues. The DNA of the CDR3 is TGCGCCAGCAGCCAAGAGGGGCAGGGGGCCCTTTCACCCTATGGCTACACCTTC. Amino acid sequence: CASSQEGQGALSPYGYTF.

The chain couples TRBV12-3 or TRBV12-4 to TRBJ1-1, with 8 nucleotides matching TRBD1. This CDR3 comprises 13 residues. Germline trimming cut 3 bases from V and 11 bases from J; bases unmatched to any gene: 8. The CDR3 DNA reads TGTGCCAGCAGTTTTGCAGGGGGCGCGGATGCTTTCTTT. Translated: CASSFAGGADAFF.

The chain is built from TRBV14 and TRBJ1-1; D gene unclear. Looked up from germline, CDR1 is SGHDN and CDR2 is FVKESK. This CDR3 contains 15 residues. Trimming took off 1 base at V and 7 bases at J, with 16 bases between the two ends. The CDR3 DNA reads as TGTGCCAGCAGCCAAGTCCTGGACTCCACGGGTGAAGCTTTCTTT. Translation gives CASSQVLDSTGEAFF.

This clone was counted only a few times. The chain carries TRBV6-6 and TRBJ1-1, with TRBD1 identical over 9 bases. This CDR3 is built from 15 residues. Trimming cost V 5 bases and J 3 bases; bases outside gene matches: 7. The germline CDR1 and CDR2 sequences are MNHNY and SVGAGI (reference sequence). The CDR3 coding sequence is TGTGCCAGCAGTCCGCCGACAGGGGGGGACACTGAAGCTTTCTTT. Translated: CASSPPTGGDTEAFF.